This TCR beta chain was recorded in a study of blood T cell repertoires in COVID-19. Study-wide background: The United States, Italy and Spain provided the acute and convalescent COVID-19 samples. In each case, the material was cDNA or gDNA derived from T cells, B-cell-depleted T cells, or PBMCs.

In the original analysis: Reference gene primers were amplified, and this amplification served to estimate nucleated cell counts. Libraries were prepared by immunoSEQ multiplex PCR; TCRdb keeps only in-frame clonotypes and omits some of them. V and J calls and clone size are those listed in that table; D and trimming were worked out from the DNA. The table has roughly 120,000 clones, around 77% seen once. This CDR3 is built from 13 residues. Germline V lookup: CDR1 SNHLY, CDR2 FYNNEI. V lost 6 bases and J lost 5; bases outside the gene matches: 5. The TCR was taken from a human donor in a cohort sampled during active COVID-19. The chain recombines TRBV2 with TRBJ2-5; TRBD1 matches 8 bases. Sequenced input: peripheral blood. The CDR3 DNA reads TGTGCCAGCAGGGGACAGGTCGGGGAGACCCAGTACTTC. Its translation is CASRGQVGETQYF.